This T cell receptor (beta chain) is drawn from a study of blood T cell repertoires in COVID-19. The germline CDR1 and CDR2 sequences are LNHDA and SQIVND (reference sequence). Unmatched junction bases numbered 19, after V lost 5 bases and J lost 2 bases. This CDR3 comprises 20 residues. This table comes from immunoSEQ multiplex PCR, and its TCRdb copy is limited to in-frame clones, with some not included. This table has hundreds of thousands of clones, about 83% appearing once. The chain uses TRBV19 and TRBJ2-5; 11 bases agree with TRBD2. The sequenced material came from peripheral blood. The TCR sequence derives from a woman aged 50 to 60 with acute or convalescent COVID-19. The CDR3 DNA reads TGTGCCAGTAGTCCTCGACTAGCGGGGTGGGGAGGCAGGGAACAAGAGACCCAGTACTTC. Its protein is CASSPRLAGWGGREQETQYF.